This T cell receptor (beta chain) emerged from a study of T cell repertoires in cytomegalovirus infection. Worth noting for this clonotype: What it binds is unknown.

Study results and limitations: Carriage of CMV together with the relevant HLA was identifiable through cumulative public TCR beta family frequency. What dominated the ex vivo response were HLA-C-restricted CMV-specific TCR beta clonotypes.

TCRdb re-derived calls from the reads in MiXCR, one entry per CDR3 protein. Among around 800,000 distinct CDR3 sequences listed, 32% were seen once. The length of the CDR3 is 16 residues. Germline lookup yields CDR1 LNHDA and CDR2 SQIVND (reference sequence). V gave up 7 bases and J gave up 7 bases, with 23 bases separating them. The receptor was isolated from a human donor in good health (CMV status not recorded). Some clones in this sample may be carry-over from other donors' samples. Material: cultured CD8+ T cells from PBMCs, obtained from culture after CMV antigen stimulation. The chain employs TRBV19 and TRBJ1-5, with D possibly TRBD1 on 6 matching bases. The CDR3 protein is CASTSVRAGVGQPQHF. The CDR3 coding sequence is TGTGCCAGTACCTCCGTCCGGGCAGGGGTCGGGCAGCCCCAGCATTTT. The variable domain in full, with the rest retrieved from reference TRBV19 and TRBJ1-5, is DGGITQSPKYLFRKEGQNVTLSCEQNLNHDAMYWYRQDPGQGLRLIYYSQIVNDFQKGDIAEGYSVSREKKESFPLTVTSAQKNPTAFYLCASTSVRAGVGQPQHFGDGTRLSIL.